The 20 T cell receptor beta chains below all came from one sample that was sequenced in a study of OX40 agonist ivuxolimab in advanced cancers. TCRdb's copy holds only in-frame clones and misses some; the assay was immunoSEQ multiplex PCR. Among 100,000 to 110,000 clones listed, about nine tenths were seen once. This specimen consisted of CD4+ or CD8+ T cells sorted from blood, obtained in a trial of the OX40 agonist ivuxolimab. Receptors were obtained from an adult with an advanced solid tumor such as melanoma, head and neck, liver or kidney cancer.

The V gene is TRBV7-9, the J gene TRBJ1-5; no clear D gene. This CDR3 comprises 15 residues. Trimming removed 1 base from V and 7 bases from J, with 14 bases in between. Germline V gives CDR1 SEHNR, CDR2 FQNEAQ (reference sequence). The CDR3 reads CASSLGAGLGQPQHF. Here the CDR3 DNA reads TGTGCCAGCAGCTTAGGTGCCGGGTTGGGGCAGCCCCAGCATTTT. Full variable domain (rest looked up from reference TRBV7-9 and TRBJ1-5): DTGVSQNPRHKITKRGQNVTFRCDPISEHNRLYWYRQTLGQGPEFLTYFQNEAQLEKSRLLSDRFSAERPKGSFSTLEIQRTEQGDSAMYLCASSLGAGLGQPQHFGDGTRLSIL.

J is TRBJ1-1 and V is TRBV29-1, with a possible D match to TRBD1 (5 bases). The germline CDR1 and CDR2 sequences are SQVTM and ANQGSEA. The CDR3 is 16 amino acids. V lost 4 bases, J lost 5 bases, and 23 bases lay in between. The CDR3 region is CSVGGVGGGDGTEAFF. The CDR3 DNA sequence: TGCAGCGTTGGGGGCGTCGGCGGGGGTGATGGAACTGAAGCTTTCTTT.

A single count supports this clone. This rearrangement joins TRBV9 to TRBJ2-1; D may be TRBD2 (6 bases). CDR1 SGDLS and CDR2 YYNGEE come from the germline V gene. The V end was cut by 4 bases, the J end by 8 bases, with 19 bases between. This CDR3 has 15 amino acids. CDR3 amino acids: CASSPTSTSIYEQFF. In DNA form, the CDR3 reads TGTGCCAGCAGCCCCACGTCGACTAGTATCTATGAGCAGTTCTTC.

CDR3: CASVSPTGVFYGYTF. The CDR3, as DNA: TGTGCCAGCGTCTCGCCCACGGGGGTTTTCTATGGCTACACCTTC. This chain joins TRBV7-3 and TRBJ1-2; the D gene is possibly TRBD1 (5 bases). Trimming shortened V by 8 bases and J by 4 bases, and 20 bases separated the two germline ends. Germline assignment: CDR1 SGHTA and CDR2 FQGTGA. This CDR3 is built from 15 residues.

The rearrangement uses TRBV9 and TRBJ2-2, with a weak D call TRBD1 (5 bases). CDR1 is SGDLS, CDR2 YYNGEE, per germline. This CDR3 is 15 amino acids long. V was shortened by 0 bases and J by 1 base, with 7 bases between the two germline ends. The CDR3 sequence is CASSVVGRNTGELFF. The CDR3, as DNA: TGTGCCAGCAGCGTAGTGGGGCGGAACACCGGGGAGCTGTTTTTT.

This rearrangement joins TRBV5-1 to TRBJ2-3; 10 bases match TRBD2. Germline V CDR1 and CDR2: SGHRS, YFSETQ. The trim removed 5 bases at V and 2 bases at J, leaving 5 bases unmatched. The CDR3 totals 15 residues. The CDR3 reads CASRFTSGTTDTQYF. Here the CDR3 DNA reads TGCGCCAGCAGGTTTACTAGCGGGACCACAGATACGCAGTATTTT.

The chain combines TRBV7-2 with TRBJ1-2, with D unresolved. The CDR3 is 13 amino acids. Between the trimmed V and J ends, which lost 3 bases and 7 bases, there was a span of 12 bases. Germline assignment: CDR1 SGHTA and CDR2 FQGNSA. The CDR3 DNA reads TGTGCCAGCAGCTTCTCCCAGGTCTCTGGCTACACCTTC. Translating gives CASSFSQVSGYTF.

CDR3 nucleotides: TGCGCCAGCAGCCAAGATCTCGGGAGGGCCTCTGCCGGGGAGCTGTTTTTT. Protein product: CASSQDLGRASAGELFF. The V and J genes are TRBV4-1 and TRBJ2-2; 8 bases fit TRBD2. The CDR3 has 17 amino acids. J lost 6 bases, V lost 0 bases, and 9 bases had no gene match. The germline CDR1 and CDR2 sequences are MGHRA and YSYEKL.

This chain joins TRBV9 and TRBJ1-1; 7 bases line up with TRBD1. Looked up from germline, CDR1 is SGDLS and CDR2 is YYNGEE. V was clipped by 0 bases and J by 1 base; unmatched bases: 9. The CDR3 totals 17 residues. CDR3 sequence reads: CASSVAGQSLGNTEAFF. In DNA form, the CDR3 reads TGTGCCAGCAGCGTAGCGGGACAGAGCCTAGGGAACACTGAAGCTTTCTTT.

This chain joins TRBV27 and TRBJ1-1, with 9 bases matching TRBD1. The ends lost 6 bases at V and 7 bases at J; junction bases unmatched: 9. There are 14 residues in the CDR3. Germline CDR1 MNHEY, CDR2 SMNVEV (reference sequence). The CDR3 loop reads CASRHPGTGNEAFF. The CDR3 DNA follows: TGTGCCAGCAGGCACCCCGGGACAGGGAATGAAGCTTTCTTT.

CDR3 in DNA: TGTGCCAGCAGTATCATAAGCCCCATAGATACGCAGTATTTT. It is translated as CASSIISPIDTQYF. V is TRBV27 and J is TRBJ2-3, with D hard to call. The CDR3 loop spans 14 amino acids. Germline V gene data show CDR1 as MNHEY and CDR2 as SMNVEV (reference sequence). V was clipped by 5 bases and J by 5 bases, with 14 bases between them.

This rearrangement joins TRBV19 to TRBJ2-3; 8 nucleotides match TRBD2. This CDR3 comprises 15 residues. J gave up 3 bases and V 7 bases, and 9 bases lay outside the gene matches. Germline V lookup: CDR1 LNHDA, CDR2 SQIVND (reference sequence). As DNA, the CDR3 is TGTGCCAGTACAGATCCGGCGGGAGGAACAGATACGCAGTATTTT. Residues: CASTDPAGGTDTQYF.

The chain carries TRBV6-6 and TRBJ2-2, with D possibly matching TRBD1 (6 bases). The CDR3 extends over 14 amino acids. CDR1 and CDR2 (germline): MNHNY, SVGAGI (reference sequence). Trimming stripped 6 bases from V and 5 bases from J, with 13 bases between. The CDR3 region has the DNA TGTGCCAGCAGCCAGACAGGTGCGACCGGGGAGCTGTTTTTT. Translating gives CASSQTGATGELFF.

The chain joins TRBV5-1 to TRBJ2-2; 7 bases are shared with TRBD2. The CDR3 sequence is 14 residues long. V gave up 7 bases and J gave up 3 bases; unmatched junction bases: 6. CDR1 SGHRS and CDR2 YFSETQ come from the germline V gene. CDR3 in DNA: TGCGCCAGCGAGCTAGCGGTTGACACCGGGGAGCTGTTTTTT. This codes for CASELAVDTGELFF.

This clone was seen a single time. CDR3 nucleotides: TGTGCCAGCAGCTTAGGGCCCTCTGGGGCCAACGTCCTGACTTTC. It specifies CASSLGPSGANVLTF. The rearrangement uses TRBV5-5 and TRBJ2-6; D is unresolved. The ends were cut back, 2 bases at V and 0 bases at J, with 6 bases in the middle. Germline V CDR1 and CDR2: SGHKS, YYEKEE (reference sequence). The CDR3 length is 15 residues.

The table lists this clone with a few counts. This chain connects TRBV14 to TRBJ1-6; the D is unclear. The CDR3 totals 14 residues. V lost 1 base to trimming and J lost 7 bases, with 8 bases between them. Germline V gives CDR1 SGHDN, CDR2 FVKESK. The CDR3 reads CASSQGVLNSPLHF. Written as DNA, the CDR3 is TGTGCCAGCAGCCAAGGAGTTTTGAATTCACCCCTCCACTTT.

V gene TRBV7-9 combines with J gene TRBJ2-7; D remains unclear. This CDR3 spans 12 amino acids. CDR1 is SEHNR and CDR2 is FQNEAQ in the germline V gene (reference sequence). V was trimmed by 1 base and J by 4 bases, leaving 5 bases between them. The CDR3 coding sequence is TGTGCCAGCAGCTTAGTTTCGTACGAGCAGTACTTC. It is translated as CASSLVSYEQYF.

This chain connects TRBV27 to TRBJ1-6; D is perhaps TRBD1 (5 bases). Trimming pared 0 bases from V and 7 bases from J, leaving 16 bases between. This CDR3 region has 17 residues. Germline lookup yields CDR1 MNHEY and CDR2 SMNVEV (reference sequence). The CDR3 DNA reads TGTGCCAGCAGTTTATCGAGGCAGGGTACTAGAAATTCACCCCTCCACTTT. It specifies CASSLSRQGTRNSPLHF.

The chain combines TRBV19 with TRBJ1-2; 7 bases are shared with TRBD1. V lost 7 bases and J lost 7; bases outside the gene matches: 6. The CDR3 sequence is 12 residues long. Germline values: CDR1 LNHDA, CDR2 SQIVND (reference sequence). The CDR3 region has the DNA TGTGCCAGTAATCCGACAGGGTTTGGCTACACCTTC. Protein product: CASNPTGFGYTF.

The chain links TRBV9 to TRBJ2-3; D possibly corresponds to TRBD2 (5 bases). From germline, CDR1 is SGDLS and CDR2 YYNGEE. V lost 0 bases and J lost 0, with 8 bases in between. The CDR3 extends over 15 amino acids. CDR3: CASSVGGLSTDTQYF. CDR3 sequence (DNA): TGTGCCAGCAGCGTAGGCGGGTTAAGCACAGATACGCAGTATTTT.